A single sample is the source of the 17 T cell receptor beta chains below, sequenced in a study of T-cell memory formation after mild COVID-19. TCRdb re-analysed the 5' RACE reads in MiXCR, keeping a single row per CDR3 protein. The sample carries roughly 340,000 distinct CDR3 sequences, roughly 15% recorded once. The sequenced material came from PBMCs or a T cell subset sorted from them (not recorded which). The receptors were sampled from a man aged 18 to 30 who had mild COVID-19 (a few samples of this study predate the infection). Cell type and time point are not known.

The chain carries TRBV4-3 and TRBJ2-7, with 7 positions matching TRBD1. The germline gives CDR1 LGHNA, CDR2 YSLEER. The CDR3 spans 13 residues. The ends lost 2 bases at V and 3 bases at J; junction bases unmatched: 1. Here the CDR3 reads CASSQRTGYEQYF. The CDR3 bases are TGCGCCAGCAGCCAACGGACAGGCTACGAGCAGTACTTC.

The V call is TRBV27, the J call TRBJ2-2, with D tentatively TRBD1 (6 bases). Germline values: CDR1 MNHEY, CDR2 SMNVEV (reference sequence). V gave up 2 bases and J gave up 7 bases, with 14 bases separating them. CDR3 length: 15 residues. The CDR3 spells CASSLNPTGFGELFF. DNA of the CDR3: TGTGCCAGCAGTTTAAATCCTACAGGGTTCGGGGAGCTGTTTTTT.

The chain joins TRBV6-1 to TRBJ2-3; D ambiguous. This CDR3 comprises 13 residues. V was clipped by 3 bases and J by 2 bases, with 6 bases between them. Germline V gene sequence: CDR1 MNHNS, CDR2 SASEGT. The CDR3 DNA reads TGTGCCAGCAGTGACCCCTACACAGATACGCAGTATTTT. Protein sequence: CASSDPYTDTQYF.

This clonotype was found a few times. The rearrangement joins TRBV15 to TRBJ2-7; D unclear. V shed 0 bases and J shed 5 bases, with 5 bases lying between them. Germline V gene sequence: CDR1 LNHNV, CDR2 YYDKDF (reference sequence). This CDR3 contains 12 residues. The CDR3 protein is CATSRDRNEQYV. The CDR3 DNA is TGTGCCACCAGCAGAGATAGAAACGAGCAGTACGTC.

This chain uses TRBV5-1 with TRBJ2-5; 16 bases line up with TRBD2. This CDR3 spans 15 amino acids. CDR1 and CDR2 from the germline V gene are SGHRS and YFSETQ. V gave up 4 bases and J gave up 3 bases; unmatched junction bases: 0. The CDR3 loop reads CASSGTSGGEETQYF. The CDR3 DNA reads TGCGCCAGCAGCGGGACTAGCGGGGGGGAAGAGACCCAGTACTTC.

The genes are TRBV6-1 and TRBJ2-3; TRBD1 matches at 8 bases. From germline, CDR1 is MNHNS and CDR2 SASEGT. The V gene end was trimmed by 7 bases and the J gene end by 2 bases; junction bases not matched to a gene: 5. This CDR3 contains 14 residues. The CDR3 nucleotides read TGTGCCAGCACCTGGACAGGGAACACAGATACGCAGTATTTT. Amino acid sequence: CASTWTGNTDTQYF.

The chain has TRBV11-2 and TRBJ1-1, with D possibly TRBD1 on 6 matching bases. Germline values: CDR1 SGHAT, CDR2 FQNNGV. V was shortened by 3 bases and J by 6 bases, with 8 bases between the two germline ends. This CDR3 contains 12 residues. CDR3 DNA sequence: TGTGCCAGCAGCTTGGACAGATCTGAAGCTTTCTTT. Protein sequence: CASSLDRSEAFF.

This clonotype was detected a few times. The chain carries TRBV2 and TRBJ2-7; D unresolved. This CDR3 has 11 residues. V lost 5 bases to trimming and J lost 5 bases, with 7 bases between them. Germline loops: CDR1 SNHLY, CDR2 FYNNEI. The CDR3 DNA follows: TGTGCCAGCAGTTCATTCCACGAGCAGTACGTC. Amino acid sequence: CASSSFHEQYV.

This rearrangement joins TRBV15 to TRBJ2-3; 8 bases line up with TRBD2. Per germline, CDR1 LNHNV and CDR2 YYDKDF (reference sequence). The CDR3 is 16 residues long. J lost 2 bases, V lost 1 base, and 5 bases had no gene match. The CDR3 DNA follows: TGTGCCACCAGCAGAGTGGGCGGGGGGAACACAGATACGCAGTATTTT. It yields the protein CATSRVGGGNTDTQYF.

This clonotype was seen only a few times. J is TRBJ2-3 and V is TRBV20-1, with D possibly called TRBD1 or TRBD2 (6 bases each). Per germline, CDR1 DFQATT and CDR2 SNEGSKA (reference sequence). The V and J ends lost 6 bases and 0 bases respectively, with 13 bases between them. This CDR3 contains 14 residues. The CDR3 nucleotides read TGCAGTGCGATCAGGGGACTTAGCACAGATACGCAGTATTTT. The encoded protein is CSAIRGLSTDTQYF.

The J gene is TRBJ2-2, the V gene TRBV14, with 7 nucleotides matching TRBD2. With 3 bases clipped from V and 5 bases from J, the junction kept 9 bases outside the gene matches. The V gene's germline CDR1 is SGHDN and CDR2 FVKESK. The CDR3 totals 16 residues. The chain's CDR3 is CASSHAAGPRTGELFF. CDR3 bases: TGTGCCAGCAGCCACGCAGCGGGGCCAAGGACCGGGGAGCTGTTTTTT.

Here the CDR3 reads CASSRLAGQVGELFF. The CDR3 DNA follows: TGCGCCAGCAGCCGCCTAGCGGGGCAGGTCGGGGAGCTGTTTTTT. The chain employs TRBV4-1 and TRBJ2-2; 9 bases align to TRBD2. Germline CDR1 and CDR2: MGHRA and YSYEKL. V lost 4 bases and J lost 7; bases outside the gene matches: 7. The CDR3 spans 15 residues.

The table lists this clonotype with a few counts. The J gene is TRBJ2-1, the V gene TRBV11-2; the D gene is possibly TRBD1 (7 bases). Deletions cut 4 bases from V and 8 bases from J, with 15 bases between. CDR3 length: 14 residues. Germline CDR1 is SGHAT and CDR2 is FQNNGV. The DNA of the CDR3 is TGTGCCAGCAGCTGGAGACAGGGAGGCGATGAGCAGTTCTTC. Translating gives CASSWRQGGDEQFF.

CDR3 in DNA: TGTGCCAGCAGCGCACCGGGACAGGGGGGGTATGGCTACACCTTC. As protein: CASSAPGQGGYGYTF. The chain joins TRBV9 to TRBJ1-2, with 11 bases fitting TRBD1. The CDR3 runs to 15 residues. CDR1 SGDLS and CDR2 YYNGEE come from the germline V gene. V lost 3 bases and J lost 5; bases outside the gene matches: 6.

The V gene is TRBV19, the J gene TRBJ1-3; the D is unclear. Germline values: CDR1 LNHDA, CDR2 SQIVND (reference sequence). The CDR3 spans 16 residues. Trimming took 1 base from V and 0 from J, leaving 10 bases between them. The CDR3, as DNA: TGTGCCAGTAGTATAGCCCAGCGCTACTCTGGAAACACCATATATTTT. Amino acid sequence: CASSIAQRYSGNTIYF.

This clonotype was counted a few times. V is TRBV2 and J is TRBJ2-7; D possibly matches TRBD1 or TRBD2 (5 bases each). From germline, CDR1 is SNHLY and CDR2 FYNNEI. The V and J ends lost 6 bases and 7 bases respectively, with 16 bases between them. This CDR3 spans 13 amino acids. The CDR3 loop reads CASSRDRSREQYV. For the CDR3, the DNA is TGTGCCAGCAGCCGGGACCGCAGTAGGGAGCAGTACGTC.

This clonotype occurred a few times. The chain uses TRBV6-2 or TRBV6-3 and TRBJ2-2, with 9 bases matching TRBD2. CDR3 length: 15 amino acids. V was clipped by 5 bases and J by 6 bases; unmatched bases: 7. Germline CDR1 reads MNHEY; CDR2 reads SVGEGT. CDR3 amino acids: CASSTGGGAAGELFF. The CDR3 DNA sequence: TGTGCCAGCAGTACTGGCGGGGGGGCCGCCGGGGAGCTGTTTTTT.